This T cell receptor (beta chain) is from a study of blood T cell repertoires in COVID-19. Study-level background: Samples representing acute and convalescent COVID-19 were sourced from the United States, Italy and Spain. T cells, B-cell-depleted T cells, or PBMCs supplied cDNA or gDNA.

The CDR3 covers 12 residues. Germline CDR1 reads SEHNR; CDR2 reads FQNEAQ (reference sequence). In the original processing: For nucleated cells, counts were estimated from reference gene primer amplification. Clones were sequenced by immunoSEQ multiplex PCR, and TCRdb holds only the in-frame ones, with some missing. The DNA gave D and trimming, while V, J and clone size come from that table. The repertoire holds about 64,000 clones, with more than 75% as singletons. Notes on this clone: The junction departs from germline at one end; a sequencing error may be responsible.

The sequencing input was peripheral blood. V is TRBV7-9 and J is TRBJ2-2; 12 nucleotides align to TRBD2. This receptor was taken from a human donor in a cohort sampled during active COVID-19. CDR3 bases: TGTGCCAGCAGCTTGTACGGGACTAGCGGGTCTTTT. It is translated as CASSLYGTSGSF. Supplemented by reference TRBV7-9 and TRBJ2-2, the full variable domain reads DTGVSQNPRHKITKRGQNVTFRCDPISEHNRLYWYRQTLGQGPEFLTYFQNEAQLEKSRLLSDRFSAERPKGSFSTLEIQRTEQGDSAMYLCASSLYGTSGSFGEGSRLTVL.